These 21 T cell receptor beta chains share one sample of origin, sequenced in a study of blood T cell repertoires in COVID-19. TCRdb's copy holds only in-frame clones and misses some; the assay was immunoSEQ multiplex PCR. The sample records about 230,000 clones, 81% being singletons. Sequenced material: peripheral blood. Receptor source: a woman older than 75 with acute or convalescent COVID-19.

This rearrangement joins TRBV11-2 to TRBJ2-2; D gene uncertain. CDR1 and CDR2 from the germline V gene are SGHAT and FQNNGV. The V end was cut by 0 bases, the J end by 4 bases, with 12 bases between. This CDR3 spans 16 amino acids. CDR3 sequence: CASSLDPRVLTGELFF. As DNA, the CDR3 is TGTGCCAGCAGCTTAGATCCCCGGGTCCTCACCGGGGAGCTGTTTTTT. Together with reference TRBV11-2 and TRBJ2-2, the CDR3 gives the full variable domain: EAGVAQSPRYKIIEKRQSVAFWCNPISGHATLYWYQQILGQGPKLLIQFQNNGVVDDSQLPKDRFSAERLKGVDSTLKIQPAKLEDSAVYLCASSLDPRVLTGELFFGEGSRLTVL.

The count of this clone is one. The chain joins TRBV11-2 to TRBJ2-3, with D possibly being TRBD2 (6 bases). The CDR3 has 16 amino acids. The germline V gene has CDR1 SGHAT and CDR2 FQNNGV. Between the trimmed V and J ends, which lost 5 bases and 5 bases, there was a span of 20 bases. CDR3 bases: TGTGCCAGCAGCCAGCTGGGAGGTGGAGAGGGAGATACGCAGTATTTT. It codes for CASSQLGGGEGDTQYF.

The chain has TRBV6-5 and TRBJ1-1; D is unresolved. CDR1 is MNHEY, CDR2 SVGAGI, per germline. The CDR3 consists of 14 residues. The ends were cut back, 6 bases at V and 0 bases at J, with 11 bases in the middle. The CDR3 reads CASRQYSMNTEAFF. The CDR3 bases are TGTGCCAGCAGACAATACAGCATGAACACTGAAGCTTTCTTT.

This clone was detected a few times. The rearrangement uses TRBV11-2 and TRBJ2-1; the D gene is possibly TRBD2 (5 bases). From germline, CDR1 is SGHAT and CDR2 FQNNGV. The germline V and J ends were trimmed by 4 bases and 0 bases, with 16 bases remaining between them. This CDR3 is built from 17 residues. CDR3 protein: CASSYGLGESSYNEQFF. The DNA for the CDR3 is TGTGCCAGCAGCTACGGACTCGGGGAAAGCTCCTACAATGAGCAGTTCTTC. Full variable domain (remainder filled in from reference TRBV11-2 and TRBJ2-1): EAGVAQSPRYKIIEKRQSVAFWCNPISGHATLYWYQQILGQGPKLLIQFQNNGVVDDSQLPKDRFSAERLKGVDSTLKIQPAKLEDSAVYLCASSYGLGESSYNEQFFGPGTRLTVL.

This clone was seen only once. This rearrangement joins TRBV19 to TRBJ2-7; TRBD1 is a possible D gene (6 bases). Deletions cut 6 bases from V and 2 bases from J, with 17 bases between. CDR1 is LNHDA and CDR2 is SQIVND in the germline V gene (reference sequence). This CDR3 has 15 residues. This chain's CDR3 is CASRDTGNGPYEQYF. The CDR3 DNA reads as TGTGCCAGTAGGGACACAGGGAACGGTCCCTACGAGCAGTACTTC.

This clone was seen once. The V call is TRBV19, the J call TRBJ1-5, with D possibly being TRBD1 (6 bases). The CDR3 has 16 residues. Germline V gene data show CDR1 as LNHDA and CDR2 as SQIVND (reference sequence). V was trimmed by 7 bases and J by 0 bases, leaving 16 bases between them. CDR3 nucleotide sequence: TGTGCCAGTATCCCCGGACAGATTAATAGCAATCAGCCCCAGCATTTT. It translates to CASIPGQINSNQPQHF. Full variable domain (remainder filled in from reference TRBV19 and TRBJ1-5): DGGITQSPKYLFRKEGQNVTLSCEQNLNHDAMYWYRQDPGQGLRLIYYSQIVNDFQKGDIAEGYSVSREKKESFPLTVTSAQKNPTAFYLCASIPGQINSNQPQHFGDGTRLSIL.

This clone has a handful of counts. DNA of the CDR3: TGTGCCAGCAGCCTTCGGGGACTAGCGGAGACGCTGTACAATGAGCAGTTCTTC. Protein sequence: CASSLRGLAETLYNEQFF. The chain links TRBV7-9 to TRBJ2-1; TRBD2 agrees at 11 bases. J gave up 4 bases and V 5 bases, and 13 bases lay outside the gene matches. This CDR3 is 18 amino acids long. Germline loops: CDR1 SEHNR, CDR2 FQNEAQ (reference sequence).

The chain recombines TRBV5-4 with TRBJ2-7; the match to TRBD2 covers 10 bases. The CDR3 extends over 18 amino acids. The V gene's germline CDR1 is SGHNT and CDR2 YYREEE (reference sequence). With V trimmed by 3 bases and J by 1 base, 13 bases remained unmatched. CDR3 amino acids: CASSSGLSGRLGSYEQYF. The CDR3, as DNA: TGTGCCAGCAGCTCTGGTCTTAGCGGGAGGTTGGGGTCCTACGAGCAGTACTTC.

This clone was detected only once. The J gene is TRBJ2-3, the V gene TRBV7-2, with a weak D call TRBD2 (6 bases). V was cut by 1 base and J by 6 bases, with 11 bases left in between. The germline V gene has CDR1 SGHTA and CDR2 FQGNSA. CDR3 length: 14 amino acids. CDR3 sequence (DNA): TGTGCCAGCAGCTTAGTGGAGGGCATCGATACGCAGTATTTT. Amino acid sequence: CASSLVEGIDTQYF.

This sequence joins TRBV5-1 and TRBJ1-5, with D possibly matching TRBD1 (6 bases). Germline CDR1 is SGHRS and CDR2 is YFSETQ. Trimming stripped 4 bases from V and 2 bases from J, with 19 bases between. CDR3 length equals 17 residues. CDR3 sequence (DNA): TGCGCCAGCAGCCTCGGTGGGCAGGGGATGGGCAATCAGCCCCAGCATTTT. Translation gives CASSLGGQGMGNQPQHF.

The rearrangement joins TRBV1 to TRBJ2-5; no DNA check was done on the table's D call, TRBD2. TRBV1 corresponds to a pseudogene. This CDR3 is 17 amino acids long. This chain's CDR3 is CTSSPEVTSGPRETQYF. The DNA for the CDR3 is TGCACCAGCAGCCCAGAAGTGACTAGCGGCCCGCGGGAGACCCAGTACTTC.

The chain uses TRBV28 and TRBJ2-2; D is unresolved. Germline lookup yields CDR1 MDHEN and CDR2 SYDVKM. CDR3 length: 13 amino acids. With 8 bases removed from V and 4 bases from J, the gap between germline ends came to 11 bases. The CDR3 coding sequence is TGTGCCAGCTGGCCGCACCTCACCGGGGAGCTGTTTTTT. It specifies CASWPHLTGELFF.

The V call is TRBV10-3, the J call TRBJ2-1; the D gene is possibly TRBD2 (5 bases). CDR3 length: 14 amino acids. Germline V CDR1 and CDR2: ENHRY, SYGVKD. Trimming removed 7 bases at V and 6 bases at J, with 16 bases between. The CDR3 sequence: CAIKAAASGNEQFF. The CDR3 bases are TGTGCCATCAAGGCCGCTGCAAGCGGCAATGAGCAGTTCTTC.

The CDR3 region is CASSPPNPGATQYF. CDR3 sequence (DNA): TGTGCCAGCTCACCACCTAACCCGGGAGCGACCCAGTACTTC. The chain recombines TRBV18 with TRBJ2-5, with D tentatively TRBD2 (6 bases). The germline V and J ends were trimmed by 0 bases and 7 bases, with 12 bases remaining between them. CDR1 and CDR2 (germline): KGHSH, LQKENI. This CDR3 is built from 14 residues.

V usage is TRBV5-1 and J usage is TRBJ2-6; D ambiguous. The CDR3 is 16 residues long. Trimming removed 0 bases at V and 3 bases at J, with 10 bases between. In germline, CDR1 is SGHRS, CDR2 YFSETQ. The CDR3 nucleotides read TGCGCCAGCAGCTTGGTACGCTATGGTGGGGCCAACGTCCTGACTTTC. It encodes CASSLVRYGGANVLTF.

This clone was recorded at least ten times. The rearrangement links TRBV5-6 to TRBJ1-2, with 11 bases lining up with TRBD1. CDR1 is SGHDT and CDR2 is YYEEEE in the germline V gene. The V gene end was trimmed by 3 bases and the J gene end by 2 bases; junction bases not matched to a gene: 6. The CDR3 has 16 amino acids. This CDR3 reads CASSYRTGGLNYGYTF. The CDR3, as DNA: TGTGCCAGCAGCTATCGGACAGGGGGCTTAAACTATGGCTACACCTTC.

Written as DNA, the CDR3 is TGCGCCAGCAGCCAAGAGGTCGGCCCAGCGGGTCACACCTACGAGCAGTACTTC. Its translation: CASSQEVGPAGHTYEQYF. The chain joins TRBV4-1 to TRBJ2-7, with D possibly TRBD2 on 6 matching bases. V was cut by 0 bases and J by 2 bases, with 20 bases left in between. The CDR3 extends over 18 amino acids. The germline V gene encodes CDR1 MGHRA and CDR2 YSYEKL.

The V gene is TRBV19, the J gene TRBJ1-5; 7 positions match TRBD1. The CDR3 is made up of 16 amino acids. CDR1 and CDR2 (germline): LNHDA, SQIVND (reference sequence). Trimming took 7 bases from V and 3 from J; bases not matched to a gene: 12. CDR3 loop: CASNDRVRRNNQPQHF. In nucleotides, the CDR3 is TGTGCCAGTAACGACAGGGTTAGGAGGAACAATCAGCCCCAGCATTTT.

This clone was seen a single time. The genes are TRBV29-1 and TRBJ2-3; weak D call: TRBD2 (6 bases). This CDR3 contains 12 residues. V was clipped by 7 bases and J by 2 bases, with 10 bases between them. CDR1 is SQVTM, CDR2 ANQGSEA, per germline. Here the CDR3 reads CSARTTTDTQYF. In nucleotides, the CDR3 is TGCAGCGCCCGGACTACCACAGATACGCAGTATTTT.

CDR3 loop: CASSRLAGDNEQFF. The CDR3 DNA reads TGTGCCAGCAGTCGACTAGCGGGAGACAATGAGCAGTTCTTC. This sequence joins TRBV6-4 and TRBJ2-1, with TRBD2 matching over 12 bases. Per germline, CDR1 MRHNA and CDR2 SNTAGT. V shed 5 bases and J 5 bases; nucleotides not matched to a gene: 1. CDR3 length: 14 residues.

The CDR3: CASGFPDYGYTF. The CDR3 DNA reads as TGTGCTAGTGGTTTTCCCGACTATGGCTACACCTTC. The chain is built from TRBV12-5 and TRBJ1-2; D unclear. The V gene's germline CDR1 is LGHNT and CDR2 FRNRAP. The CDR3 is 12 amino acids. Trimming pared 3 bases from V and 3 bases from J, leaving 5 bases between.